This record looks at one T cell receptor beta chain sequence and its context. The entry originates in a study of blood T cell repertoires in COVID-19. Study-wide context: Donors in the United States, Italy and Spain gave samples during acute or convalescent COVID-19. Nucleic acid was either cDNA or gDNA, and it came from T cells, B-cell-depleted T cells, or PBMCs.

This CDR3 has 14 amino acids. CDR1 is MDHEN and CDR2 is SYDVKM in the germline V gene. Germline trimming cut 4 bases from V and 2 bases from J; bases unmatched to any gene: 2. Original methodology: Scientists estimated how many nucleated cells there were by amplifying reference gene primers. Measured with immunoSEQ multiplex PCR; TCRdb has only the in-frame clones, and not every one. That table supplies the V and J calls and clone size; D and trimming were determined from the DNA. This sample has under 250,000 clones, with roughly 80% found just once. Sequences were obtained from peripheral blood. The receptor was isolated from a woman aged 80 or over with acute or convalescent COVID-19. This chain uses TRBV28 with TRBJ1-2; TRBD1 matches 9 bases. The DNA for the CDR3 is TGTGCCAGCAGTTGGGACAGGGCAAACTATGGCTACACCTTC. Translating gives CASSWDRANYGYTF.